Sequencing of this T cell receptor (beta chain) was carried out in a study of cytomegalovirus exposure and HLA in healthy donors. The study's findings and limits: Analyses of presence and absence presupposed an approximately uniform sequencing depth across donors. The likely origin of a cluster of highly shared sequence variants was a sequencing artifact.

Worth noting for this clone: Its antigen remains unknown.

The PCR had 60 Vbeta and 13 Jbeta primers. Using immunoSEQ multiplex PCR, the repertoire was profiled, and TCRdb retains in-frame clones only, with some absent. The table has about 130,000 clones, 70% to 80% seen once. V shed 7 bases and J 6 bases; nucleotides not matched to a gene: 15. Germline CDR1 and CDR2: SGHVS and FQNEAQ. This CDR3 has 16 residues. The source of this sequence is a man aged 25 to 40 in good health and CMV-seronegative. The chain has TRBV7-8 and TRBJ1-2, with 9 bases lining up with TRBD1. Material: PBMCs. In DNA form, the CDR3 reads TGTGCCAGCAACCAGGAACAGGGGGCCCCAACGGATGGCTACACCTTC. It is translated as CASNQEQGAPTDGYTF.